This T cell receptor (beta chain) was documented in a study of blood T cell repertoires in COVID-19. Sequenced by immunoSEQ multiplex PCR; TCRdb stores in-frame clones only, minus some. The data show about 120,000 clones, with about two thirds seen just once and about 0.84% held by the top ten. CDR1 is SGHAT and CDR2 is FQNNGV in the germline V gene. This CDR3 has 14 residues. Trimming stripped 5 bases from V and 1 base from J, with 9 bases between. The source material was peripheral blood. V gene TRBV11-2 combines with J gene TRBJ1-5, with D possibly matching TRBD1 (6 bases). The clonotype originates from a human donor with acute or convalescent COVID-19. The donor label of this sample is uncertain. The CDR3 loop is CASSPDSSNQPQHF. The CDR3 nucleotides read TGTGCCAGCAGCCCGGACAGCAGCAATCAGCCCCAGCATTTT. Full variable domain (remainder filled in from reference TRBV11-2 and TRBJ1-5): EAGVAQSPRYKIIEKRQSVAFWCNPISGHATLYWYQQILGQGPKLLIQFQNNGVVDDSQLPKDRFSAERLKGVDSTLKIQPAKLEDSAVYLCASSPDSSNQPQHFGDGTRLSIL.